Sequencing of this TCR beta chain was carried out in a study of T cell responses to AZD1222 COVID-19 vaccine. The V gene end was trimmed by 5 bases and the J gene end by 3 bases; junction bases not matched to a gene: 7. The germline gives CDR1 SGHTA, CDR2 FQGNSA. The CDR3 runs to 15 residues. Study-level findings and limits: The number of AZD1222 recipients seropositive at baseline was only 5 to 7.

On this clone itself: Its antigen remains unknown.

Only in-frame clones appear in the TCRdb table, and some are missing; sequencing was by immunoSEQ multiplex PCR. The sample records around 120,000 clones, around 92% being singletons. The chain combines TRBV7-2 with TRBJ1-5, with TRBD1 identical over 7 bases. The sequencing here drew on peripheral blood, taken on day 0 of AZD1222 vaccination. The origin of this receptor is an adult in good health. CDR3 residues: CASSPGQHPNQPQHF. The CDR3 DNA is TGTGCCAGCAGCCCGGGACAGCATCCCAATCAGCCCCAGCATTTT.